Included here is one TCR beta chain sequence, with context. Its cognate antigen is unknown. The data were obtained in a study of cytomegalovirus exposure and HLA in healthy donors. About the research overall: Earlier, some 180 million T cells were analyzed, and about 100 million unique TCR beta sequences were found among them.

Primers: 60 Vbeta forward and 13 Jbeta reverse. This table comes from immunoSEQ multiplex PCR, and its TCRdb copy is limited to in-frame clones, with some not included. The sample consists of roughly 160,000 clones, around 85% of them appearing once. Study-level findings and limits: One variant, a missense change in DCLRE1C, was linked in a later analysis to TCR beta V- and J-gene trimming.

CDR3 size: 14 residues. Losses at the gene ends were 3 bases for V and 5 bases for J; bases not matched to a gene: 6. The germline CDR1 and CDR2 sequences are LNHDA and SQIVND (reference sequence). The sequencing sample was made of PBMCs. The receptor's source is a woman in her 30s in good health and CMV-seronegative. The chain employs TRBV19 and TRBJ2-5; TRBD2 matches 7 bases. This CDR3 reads CASSIRGRGETQYF. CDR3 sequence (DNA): TGTGCCAGTAGTATCAGAGGGCGGGGGGAGACCCAGTACTTC.